Listed below are T cell receptor beta chains from one sample, sequenced in a study of T-cell memory formation after mild COVID-19. TCRdb recomputed calls from the 5' RACE reads with MiXCR, one row per CDR3 protein. The table lists more than 250,000 distinct CDR3 sequences, 15% to 20% of them singletons. Source material: PBMCs or a T cell subset sorted from them (not recorded which). These receptors were obtained from a man between 18 and 35 years old who had mild COVID-19 (a few samples of this study predate the infection). Cell type and time point are not known. Each CDR3 is given with its conserved first and last residue. The order of the fields is CDR3 DNA, CDR3 protein, D gene, J gene, V gene, CDR3 length, clone size. The D gene is left open where the match is weak. For some rows the clone size is stated as once, few or many, or as a class when expanded; others skip it.

DNA: TGTGCCAGCAGTGAAAGAATAAATAGACCAGATACGCAGTATTTT; CDR3: CASSERINRPDTQYF; D: NA; J: TRBJ2-3; V: TRBV6-1; length: 15; size: few
DNA: TGTGCCTGGTCTGTTGGGACAACGGACTATGGCTACACCTTC; CDR3: CAWSVGTTDYGYTF; D: NA; J: TRBJ1-2; V: TRBV30; length: 14; size: NA
DNA: TGTGCCAGCAGCTCTGGGACACAAAACATTCAGTACTTC; CDR3: CASSSGTQNIQYF; D: NA; J: TRBJ2-4; V: TRBV11-2; length: 13; size: many
DNA: TGTGCCAGTCGAATCGGGGCGACCCAGTACTTC; CDR3: CASRIGATQYF; D: NA; J: TRBJ2-5; V: TRBV28; length: 11; size: NA
DNA: TGTGCCAGCAGCCAAGGACAGGGGGCAAGGAATCAGCCCCAGCATTTT; CDR3: CASSQGQGARNQPQHF; D: TRBD1; J: TRBJ1-5; V: TRBV11-2; length: 16; size: NA
DNA: TGTGCCAGCAGTTACTCTAGAGGCACCGGGGAGCTGTTTTTT; CDR3: CASSYSRGTGELFF; D: NA; J: TRBJ2-2; V: TRBV6-5; length: 14; size: NA
DNA: TGCGCCAGCGTGTCAGGCCCTGGGGCCAACGTCCTGACTTTC; CDR3: CASVSGPGANVLTF; D: NA; J: TRBJ2-6; V: TRBV5-1; length: 14; size: few
DNA: TGTGCCAGCAGCGTAGAAGCCGGAACGGCACCTGAAGCTTTCTTT; CDR3: CASSVEAGTAPEAFF; D: NA; J: TRBJ1-1; V: TRBV9; length: 15; size: NA
DNA: TGTGCCAGCAGCTTAACAGGGCTATCTAATGAAAAACTGTTTTTT; CDR3: CASSLTGLSNEKLFF; D: NA; J: TRBJ1-4; V: TRBV7-6; length: 15; size: NA
DNA: TGTGCCAGCAGCTCTCGGGGGCAACTGTACAATGAGCAGTTCTTC; CDR3: CASSSRGQLYNEQFF; D: NA; J: TRBJ2-1; V: TRBV5-8; length: 15; size: NA
DNA: TGTGCCAGCAGTTTGTCAGGGGGCCCTGGAAACACCATATATTTT; CDR3: CASSLSGGPGNTIYF; D: TRBD1; J: TRBJ1-3; V: TRBV12-3/TRBV12-4; length: 15; size: NA
DNA: TGCGCCAGCAGCTTGGCGGCCGGACTGGGAGAAAAACTGTTTTTT; CDR3: CASSLAAGLGEKLFF; D: NA; J: TRBJ1-4; V: TRBV5-1; length: 15; size: few
DNA: TGCGCCAGCAGCTTGGAACGGGGAGATAACACTGAAGCTTTCTTT; CDR3: CASSLERGDNTEAFF; D: NA; J: TRBJ1-1; V: TRBV5-1; length: 15; size: few
DNA: TGTGCCAGCAGTCCTGAATCTAGGGACGTAACTGAAGCTTTCTTT; CDR3: CASSPESRDVTEAFF; D: NA; J: TRBJ1-1; V: TRBV12-3/TRBV12-4; length: 15; size: NA
DNA: TGCGCCAGCAGCCCGGGCGGAGGGACAGGGACCCATAGCAATCAGCCCCAGCATTTT; CDR3: CASSPGGGTGTHSNQPQHF; D: TRBD1; J: TRBJ1-5; V: TRBV4-1; length: 19; size: NA
DNA: TGTGCCAGCAGATTGAGTCGGGGCAATGAGCAGTTCTTC; CDR3: CASRLSRGNEQFF; D: NA; J: TRBJ2-1; V: TRBV6-2/TRBV6-3; length: 13; size: few
DNA: TGCGCCAGCAGCCGCAGACAGTCTGGATCCTACGAGCAGTACTTC; CDR3: CASSRRQSGSYEQYF; D: NA; J: TRBJ2-7; V: TRBV4-3; length: 15; size: few
DNA: TGTGCCAGCACCGCGGGACAGGGGGCCCGAGGAGTTGATCAGCCCCAGCATTTT; CDR3: CASTAGQGARGVDQPQHF; D: TRBD1; J: TRBJ1-5; V: TRBV2; length: 18; size: NA
DNA: TGTGCCAGCTCACTCGGACAGCCAGGCACATTGTCACCCCTCCACTTT; CDR3: CASSLGQPGTLSPLHF; D: NA; J: TRBJ1-6; V: TRBV18; length: 16; size: few
DNA: TGTGCCAGCAGTACCCGGGGGAAAGAGACCCAGTACTTC; CDR3: CASSTRGKETQYF; D: NA; J: TRBJ2-5; V: TRBV28; length: 13; size: few
DNA: TGTGCCAGCAGCTTAGGTGTTGGTCCAGGGATTGTTTACGAGCAGTACTTC; CDR3: CASSLGVGPGIVYEQYF; D: NA; J: TRBJ2-7; V: TRBV11-2; length: 17; size: few
DNA: TGCGCCAGCAGCTTGGTCCACTCGGGGTTAGGAGCTTTCTTT; CDR3: CASSLVHSGLGAFF; D: NA; J: TRBJ1-1; V: TRBV5-1; length: 14; size: NA
DNA: TGCGCCAGCAGCTTAGACACCGAGCAGTACTTC; CDR3: CASSLDTEQYF; D: NA; J: TRBJ2-7; V: TRBV5-1; length: 11; size: few
DNA: TGTGCCAGCAGTCCGGGCAGGGGAGCTTCACCCCTCCACTTT; CDR3: CASSPGRGASPLHF; D: NA; J: TRBJ1-6; V: TRBV14; length: 14; size: few
DNA: TGTGCCAGCAGCTCCCAGACAGGGTACGCCACTGAAGCTTTCTTT; CDR3: CASSSQTGYATEAFF; D: TRBD1; J: TRBJ1-1; V: TRBV7-8; length: 15; size: few
DNA: TGTGCCAGCAGCACAGGGTGGGGCTGCACCTTC; CDR3: CASSTGWGCTF; D: NA; J: TRBJ1-2; V: TRBV12-3/TRBV12-4; length: 11; size: NA
DNA: TGTGCCAGCAAACCCACGGAGATCTATGGCTACACCTTC; CDR3: CASKPTEIYGYTF; D: NA; J: TRBJ1-2; V: TRBV6-6; length: 13; size: NA
DNA: TGCGCCAGCAGCCGGTTGCAGGGCGATGAGCAGTTCTTC; CDR3: CASSRLQGDEQFF; D: NA; J: TRBJ2-1; V: TRBV4-3; length: 13; size: NA
DNA: TGTGCCAGCAAGACAGGGCTAAACACTGAAGCTTTCTTT; CDR3: CASKTGLNTEAFF; D: TRBD1; J: TRBJ1-1; V: TRBV12-3/TRBV12-4; length: 13; size: NA
DNA: TGTGCCAGCAGCGTAGGCGCAGGGGACTATGGCTACACCTTC; CDR3: CASSVGAGDYGYTF; D: NA; J: TRBJ1-2; V: TRBV9; length: 14; size: NA
DNA: TGTGCCAGCAGTGAAGCGGGCGGGGAGGAGACCCAGTACTTC; CDR3: CASSEAGGEETQYF; D: NA; J: TRBJ2-5; V: TRBV6-1; length: 14; size: few